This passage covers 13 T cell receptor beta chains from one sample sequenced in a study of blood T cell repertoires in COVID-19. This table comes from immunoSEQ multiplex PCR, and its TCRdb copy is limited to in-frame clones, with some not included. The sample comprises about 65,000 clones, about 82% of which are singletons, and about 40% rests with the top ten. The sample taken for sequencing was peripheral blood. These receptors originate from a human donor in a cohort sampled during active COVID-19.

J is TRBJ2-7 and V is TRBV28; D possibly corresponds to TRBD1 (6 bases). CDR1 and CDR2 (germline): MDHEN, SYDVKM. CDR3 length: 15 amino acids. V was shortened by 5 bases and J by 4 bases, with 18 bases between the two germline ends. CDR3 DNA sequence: TGTGCCAGCAGTCCAACGGGCAGGGGACCGTACGAGCAGTACTTC. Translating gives CASSPTGRGPYEQYF.

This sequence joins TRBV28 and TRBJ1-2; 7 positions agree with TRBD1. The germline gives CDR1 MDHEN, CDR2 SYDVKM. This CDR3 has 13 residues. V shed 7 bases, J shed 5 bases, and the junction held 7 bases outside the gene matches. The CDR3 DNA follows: TGTGCCAGCAACAGGGGAGTTAATTATGGCTACACCTTC. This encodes CASNRGVNYGYTF.

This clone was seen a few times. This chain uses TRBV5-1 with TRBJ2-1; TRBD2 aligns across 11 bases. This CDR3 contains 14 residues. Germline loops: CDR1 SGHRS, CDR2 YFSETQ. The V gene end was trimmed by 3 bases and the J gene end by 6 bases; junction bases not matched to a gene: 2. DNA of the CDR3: TGCGCCAGCAGCTCTAGCGGGGGGAGCAATGAGCAGTTCTTC. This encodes CASSSSGGSNEQFF.

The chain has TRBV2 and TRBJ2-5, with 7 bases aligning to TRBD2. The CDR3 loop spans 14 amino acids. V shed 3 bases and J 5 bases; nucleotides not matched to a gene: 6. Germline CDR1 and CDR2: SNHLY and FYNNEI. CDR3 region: CASSEGGPQETQYF. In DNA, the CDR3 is TGTGCCAGCAGTGAGGGAGGGCCCCAGGAGACCCAGTACTTC.

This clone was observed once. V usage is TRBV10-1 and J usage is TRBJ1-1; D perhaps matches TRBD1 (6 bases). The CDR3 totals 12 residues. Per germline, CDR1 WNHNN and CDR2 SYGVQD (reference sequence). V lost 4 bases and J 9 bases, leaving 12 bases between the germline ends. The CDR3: CASSGVTGQAFF. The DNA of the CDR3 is TGCGCCAGCAGTGGGGTTACAGGGCAAGCTTTCTTT.

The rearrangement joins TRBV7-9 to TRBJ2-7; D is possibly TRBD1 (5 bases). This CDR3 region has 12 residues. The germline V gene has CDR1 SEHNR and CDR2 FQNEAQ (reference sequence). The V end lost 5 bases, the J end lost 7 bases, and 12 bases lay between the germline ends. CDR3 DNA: TGTGCCAGCAGCAGAGGCACAGGTGAGCAGTACTTC. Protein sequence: CASSRGTGEQYF.

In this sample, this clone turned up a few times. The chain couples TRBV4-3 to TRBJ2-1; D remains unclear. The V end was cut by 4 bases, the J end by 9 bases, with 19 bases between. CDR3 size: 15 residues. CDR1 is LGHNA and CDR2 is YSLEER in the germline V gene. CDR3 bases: TGCGCCAGCAGCCGAGACACCACTCCTCCCGGTGAGCAGTTCTTC. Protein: CASSRDTTPPGEQFF.

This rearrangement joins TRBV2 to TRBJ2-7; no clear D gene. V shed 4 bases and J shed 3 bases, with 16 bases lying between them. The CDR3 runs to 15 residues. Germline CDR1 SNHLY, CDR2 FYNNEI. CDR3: CASSALARSNYEQYF. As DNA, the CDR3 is TGTGCCAGCAGTGCGTTGGCTCGCTCGAACTACGAGCAGTACTTC.

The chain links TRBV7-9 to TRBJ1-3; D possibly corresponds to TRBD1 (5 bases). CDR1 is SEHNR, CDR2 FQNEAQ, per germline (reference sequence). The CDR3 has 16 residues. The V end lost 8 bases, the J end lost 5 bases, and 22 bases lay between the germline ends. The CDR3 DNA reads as TGTGCCAGCGCAACCACCATACCGGGACTCAGAAACACCATATATTTT. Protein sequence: CASATTIPGLRNTIYF.

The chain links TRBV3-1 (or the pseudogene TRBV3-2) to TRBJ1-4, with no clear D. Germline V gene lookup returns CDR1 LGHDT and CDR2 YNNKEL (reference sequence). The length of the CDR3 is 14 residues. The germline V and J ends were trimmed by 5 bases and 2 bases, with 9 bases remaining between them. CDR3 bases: TGTGCCAGCAGCATGCGGGTCACTAATGAAAAACTGTTTTTT. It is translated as CASSMRVTNEKLFF.

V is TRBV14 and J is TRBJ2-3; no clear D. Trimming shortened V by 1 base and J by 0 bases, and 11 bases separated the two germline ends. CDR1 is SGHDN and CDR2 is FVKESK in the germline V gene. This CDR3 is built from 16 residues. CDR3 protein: CASSQVRRTSTDTQYF. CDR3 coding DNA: TGTGCCAGCAGCCAAGTAAGGAGAACTAGCACAGATACGCAGTATTTT.

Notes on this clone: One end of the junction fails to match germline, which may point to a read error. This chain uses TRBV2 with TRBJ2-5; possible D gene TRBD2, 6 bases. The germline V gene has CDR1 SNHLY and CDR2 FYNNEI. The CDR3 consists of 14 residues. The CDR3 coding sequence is TGTGCCAGCAGTGAAAGGGGCGGCGGGGAGATCCAGTACTTC. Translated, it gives CASSERGGGEIQYF.

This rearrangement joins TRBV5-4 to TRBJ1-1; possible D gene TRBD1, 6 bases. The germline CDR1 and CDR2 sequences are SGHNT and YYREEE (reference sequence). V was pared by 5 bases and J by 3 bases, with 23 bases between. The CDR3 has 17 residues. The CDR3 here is CASSLQRGGLADTEAFF. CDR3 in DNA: TGTGCCAGCAGTCTTCAACGGGGGGGGCTGGCGGACACTGAAGCTTTCTTT.